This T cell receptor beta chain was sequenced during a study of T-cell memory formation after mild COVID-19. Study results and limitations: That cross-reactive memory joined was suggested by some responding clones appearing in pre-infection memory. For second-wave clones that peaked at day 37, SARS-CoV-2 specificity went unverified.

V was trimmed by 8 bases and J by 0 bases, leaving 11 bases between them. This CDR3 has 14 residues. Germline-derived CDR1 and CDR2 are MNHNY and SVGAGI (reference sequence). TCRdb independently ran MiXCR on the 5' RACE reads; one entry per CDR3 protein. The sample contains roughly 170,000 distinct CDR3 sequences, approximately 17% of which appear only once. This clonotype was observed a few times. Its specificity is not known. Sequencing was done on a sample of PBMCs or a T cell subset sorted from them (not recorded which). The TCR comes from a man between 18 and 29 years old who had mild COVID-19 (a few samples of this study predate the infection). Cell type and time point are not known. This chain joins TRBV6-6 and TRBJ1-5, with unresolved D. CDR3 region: CASVQTLSNQPQHF. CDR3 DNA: TGTGCCAGCGTCCAGACGCTTAGCAATCAGCCCCAGCATTTT.